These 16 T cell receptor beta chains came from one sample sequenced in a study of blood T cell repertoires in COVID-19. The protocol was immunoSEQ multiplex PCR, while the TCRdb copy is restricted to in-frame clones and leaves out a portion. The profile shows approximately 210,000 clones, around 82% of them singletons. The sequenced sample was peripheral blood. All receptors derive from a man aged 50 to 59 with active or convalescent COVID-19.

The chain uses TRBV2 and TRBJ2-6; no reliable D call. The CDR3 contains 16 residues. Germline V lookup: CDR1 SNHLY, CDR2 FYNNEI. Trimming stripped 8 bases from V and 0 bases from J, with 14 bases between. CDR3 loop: CASGATVSSGANVLTF. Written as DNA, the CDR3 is TGTGCCAGCGGAGCCACGGTTAGCTCTGGGGCCAACGTCCTGACTTTC.

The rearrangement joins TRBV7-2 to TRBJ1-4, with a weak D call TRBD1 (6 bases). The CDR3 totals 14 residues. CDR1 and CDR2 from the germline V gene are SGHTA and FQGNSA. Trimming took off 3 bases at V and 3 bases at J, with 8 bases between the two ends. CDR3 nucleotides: TGTGCCAGCAGCTTGGACAGTTCTAATGAAAAACTGTTTTTT. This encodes CASSLDSSNEKLFF. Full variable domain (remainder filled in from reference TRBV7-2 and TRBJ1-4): GAGVSQSPSNKVTEKGKDVELRCDPISGHTALYWYRQSLGQGLEFLIYFQGNSAPDKSGLPSDRFSAERTGGSVSTLTIQRTQQEDSAVYLCASSLDSSNEKLFFGSGTQLSVL.

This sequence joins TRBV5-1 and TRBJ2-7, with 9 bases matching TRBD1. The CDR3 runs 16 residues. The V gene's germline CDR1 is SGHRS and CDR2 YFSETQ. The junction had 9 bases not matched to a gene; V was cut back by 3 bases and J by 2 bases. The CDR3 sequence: CASSSGGTGTAYEQYF. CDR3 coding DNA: TGCGCCAGCAGCTCGGGCGGGACAGGGACAGCCTACGAGCAGTACTTC.

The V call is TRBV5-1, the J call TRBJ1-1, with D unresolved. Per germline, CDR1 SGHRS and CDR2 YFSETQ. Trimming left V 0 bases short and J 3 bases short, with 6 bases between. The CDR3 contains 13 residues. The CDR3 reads CASSLEQHTEAFF. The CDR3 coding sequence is TGCGCCAGCAGCTTGGAACAGCACACTGAAGCTTTCTTT.

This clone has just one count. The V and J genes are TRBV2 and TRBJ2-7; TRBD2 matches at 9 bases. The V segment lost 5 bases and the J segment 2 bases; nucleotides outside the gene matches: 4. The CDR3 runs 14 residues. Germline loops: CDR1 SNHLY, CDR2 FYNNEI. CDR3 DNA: TGTGCCAGCAGTATGACTAGCGGAACCTACGAGCAGTACTTC. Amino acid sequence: CASSMTSGTYEQYF.

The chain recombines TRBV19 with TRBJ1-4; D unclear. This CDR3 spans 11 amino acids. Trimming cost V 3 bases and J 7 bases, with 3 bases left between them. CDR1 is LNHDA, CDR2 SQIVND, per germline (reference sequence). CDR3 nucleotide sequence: TGTGCCAGTAGTATGGCTGAAAAACTGTTTTTT. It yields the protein CASSMAEKLFF.

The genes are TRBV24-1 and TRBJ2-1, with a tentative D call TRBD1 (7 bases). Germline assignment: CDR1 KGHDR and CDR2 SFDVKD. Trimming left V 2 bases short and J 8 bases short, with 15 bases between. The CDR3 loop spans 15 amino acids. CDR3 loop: CATSDYGGQGDEQFF. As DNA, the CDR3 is TGTGCCACCAGTGATTACGGGGGCCAGGGGGATGAGCAGTTCTTC.

CDR3 sequence reads: CASSQEEGICNQPQHF. In DNA, the CDR3 is TGCGCCAGCAGTCAAGAGGAGGGTATCTGCAATCAGCCCCAGCATTTT. The genes are TRBV23-1 and TRBJ1-5, with unresolved D. TRBV23-1 is placed among ORFs of uncertain function. CDR3 length: 16 residues. V gave up 2 bases and J gave up 2 bases, with 13 bases separating them.

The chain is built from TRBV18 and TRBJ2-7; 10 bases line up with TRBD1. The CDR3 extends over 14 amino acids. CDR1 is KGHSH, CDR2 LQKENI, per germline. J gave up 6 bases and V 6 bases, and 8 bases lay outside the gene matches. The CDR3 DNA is TGTGCCAGCTCGCCCGGGACAGGGGTGGGCGAGCAGTACTTC. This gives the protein CASSPGTGVGEQYF. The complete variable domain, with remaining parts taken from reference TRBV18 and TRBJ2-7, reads NAGVMQNPRHLVRRRGQEARLRCSPMKGHSHVYWYRQLPEEGLKFMVYLQKENIIDESGMPKERFSAEFPKEGPSILRIQQVVRGDSAAYFCASSPGTGVGEQYFGPGTRLTVT.

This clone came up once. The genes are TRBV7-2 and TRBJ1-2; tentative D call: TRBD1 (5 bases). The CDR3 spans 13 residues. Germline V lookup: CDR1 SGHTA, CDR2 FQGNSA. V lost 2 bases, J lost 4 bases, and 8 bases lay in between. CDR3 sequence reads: CASSLKTVYGYTF. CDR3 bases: TGTGCCAGCAGCTTAAAGACAGTCTATGGCTACACCTTC.

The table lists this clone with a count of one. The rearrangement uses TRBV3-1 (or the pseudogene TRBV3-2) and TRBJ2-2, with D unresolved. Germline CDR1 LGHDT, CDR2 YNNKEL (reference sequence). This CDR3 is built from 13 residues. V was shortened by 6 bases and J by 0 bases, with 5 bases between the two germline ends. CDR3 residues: CASREPNTGELFF. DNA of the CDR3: TGTGCCAGCAGGGAGCCGAACACCGGGGAGCTGTTTTTT.

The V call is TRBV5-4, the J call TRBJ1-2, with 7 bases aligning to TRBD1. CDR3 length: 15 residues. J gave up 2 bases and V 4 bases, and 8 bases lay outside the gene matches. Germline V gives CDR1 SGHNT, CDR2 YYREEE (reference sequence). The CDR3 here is CASSNQDRRNYGYTF. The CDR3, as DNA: TGTGCCAGCAGCAACCAGGACAGGCGAAACTATGGCTACACCTTC.

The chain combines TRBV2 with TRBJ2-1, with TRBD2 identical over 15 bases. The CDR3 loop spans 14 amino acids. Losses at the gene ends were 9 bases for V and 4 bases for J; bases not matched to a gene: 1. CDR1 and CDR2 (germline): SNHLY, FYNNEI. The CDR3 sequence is CARGTSGGYNEQFF. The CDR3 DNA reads TGTGCCAGGGGGACTAGCGGGGGGTACAATGAGCAGTTCTTC.

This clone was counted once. The CDR3 sequence: CAWSPGGEAFF. CDR3 coding DNA: TGTGCCTGGAGCCCCGGGGGTGAAGCTTTCTTT. The rearrangement links TRBV30 to TRBJ1-1, with D maybe TRBD1 (5 bases). V lost 3 bases to trimming and J lost 7 bases, with 9 bases between them. This CDR3 is 11 amino acids long. Germline CDR1 reads GTSNPN; CDR2 reads SVGIG (reference sequence).

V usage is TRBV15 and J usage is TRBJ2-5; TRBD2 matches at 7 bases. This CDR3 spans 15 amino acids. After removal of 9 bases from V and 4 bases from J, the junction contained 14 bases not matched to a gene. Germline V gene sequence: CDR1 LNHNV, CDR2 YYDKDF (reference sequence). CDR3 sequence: CATQLSGGGGETQYF. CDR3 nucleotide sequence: TGTGCCACGCAACTTAGTGGCGGGGGAGGAGAGACCCAGTACTTC.

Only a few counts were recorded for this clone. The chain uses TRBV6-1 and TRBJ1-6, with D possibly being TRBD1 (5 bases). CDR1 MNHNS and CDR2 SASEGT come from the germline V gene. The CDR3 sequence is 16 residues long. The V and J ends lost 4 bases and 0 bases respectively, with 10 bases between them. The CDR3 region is CASSGGGGSYNSPLHF. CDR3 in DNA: TGTGCCAGCAGTGGGGGGGGAGGCTCCTATAATTCACCCCTCCACTTT.